A single sample is the source of the 20 T cell receptor beta chains below, sequenced in a study of T cell responses to AZD1222 COVID-19 vaccine. The method was immunoSEQ multiplex PCR; TCRdb's version includes in-frame clones alone and lacks a portion of them. The table lists 140,000 to 150,000 clones, 88% of them singletons. The sequencing used peripheral blood, collected on day 0 of AZD1222 vaccination. All receptors derive from an adult in good health.

The chain has TRBV28 and TRBJ1-3, with D unclear. CDR3 length: 12 amino acids. Germline assignment: CDR1 MDHEN and CDR2 SYDVKM. V shed 3 bases and J shed 4 bases, with 4 bases lying between them. This chain's CDR3 is CASSFSGNTIYF. CDR3 nucleotides: TGTGCCAGCAGTTTCTCCGGAAACACCATATATTTT.

V is TRBV29-1 and J is TRBJ1-4, with 7 bases aligning to TRBD1. The ends lost 7 bases at V and 6 bases at J; junction bases unmatched: 8. Looked up from germline, CDR1 is SQVTM and CDR2 is ANQGSEA. The length of the CDR3 is 13 residues. Written as DNA, the CDR3 is TGCAGCGCAGGGGGAATTGGATATGAAAAACTGTTTTTT. It translates to CSAGGIGYEKLFF.

This chain links TRBV5-6 with TRBJ1-2; D unclear. From germline, CDR1 is SGHDT and CDR2 YYEEEE. The length of the CDR3 is 11 residues. V was pared by 0 bases and J by 3 bases, with 0 bases between. The CDR3 DNA sequence: TGTGCCAGCAGCTTGGACTATGGCTACACCTTC. Its translation is CASSLDYGYTF.

The chain links TRBV9 to TRBJ1-6, with 7 nucleotides matching TRBD1. CDR3 length: 15 amino acids. Germline CDR1 SGDLS, CDR2 YYNGEE. J lost 5 bases, V lost 3 bases, and 5 bases had no gene match. The CDR3: CASSARDSNNSPLHF. In DNA, the CDR3 is TGTGCCAGCAGCGCCCGGGACAGCAATAATTCACCCCTCCACTTT.

V is TRBV18 and J is TRBJ2-7; the match to TRBD1 covers 9 bases. This CDR3 has 15 residues. The trim removed 6 bases at V and 4 bases at J, leaving 10 bases unmatched. Germline V gene sequence: CDR1 KGHSH, CDR2 LQKENI. As DNA, the CDR3 is TGTGCCAGCTCGGCCGCGACAGGGGGTGGGTACGAGCAGTACTTC. It specifies CASSAATGGGYEQYF.

This chain joins TRBV5-1 and TRBJ2-7; weak D call: TRBD2 (8 bases). Trimming took off 4 bases at V and 7 bases at J, with 18 bases between the two ends. CDR3 size: 14 residues. Germline loops: CDR1 SGHRS, CDR2 YFSETQ. The CDR3 DNA sequence: TGCGCCAGCAGCCCGGGAGGGGGCGATAGGGAGCAGTACTTC. Its protein is CASSPGGGDREQYF. Combining the CDR3 with reference TRBV5-1 and TRBJ2-7 gives the whole variable domain KAGVTQTPRYLIKTRGQQVTLSCSPISGHRSVSWYQQTPGQGLQFLFEYFSETQRNKGNFPGRFSGRQFSNSRSEMNVSTLELGDSALYLCASSPGGGDREQYFGPGTRLTVT.

The chain links TRBV6-5 to TRBJ1-4, with D uncertain. Germline-derived CDR1 and CDR2 are MNHEY and SVGAGI. Trimming removed 6 bases at V and 5 bases at J, with 7 bases between. CDR3 size: 12 residues. The CDR3 region is CASSAWNEKLFF. DNA for the CDR3: TGTGCCAGCAGCGCTTGGAATGAAAAACTGTTTTTT.

This clone was seen a single time. The chain has TRBV28 and TRBJ1-1; no definite D call. Between the trimmed V and J ends, which lost 1 base and 7 bases, there was a span of 4 bases. Germline V gene sequence: CDR1 MDHEN, CDR2 SYDVKM. This CDR3 spans 11 amino acids. CDR3 sequence reads: CASSLYDEAFF. CDR3 sequence (DNA): TGTGCCAGCAGTTTATACGATGAAGCTTTCTTT. Full variable domain (outside the CDR3, taken from reference TRBV28 and TRBJ1-1): DVKVTQSSRYLVKRTGEKVFLECVQDMDHENMFWYRQDPGLGLRLIYFSYDVKMKEKGDIPEGYSVSREKKERFSLILESASTNQTSMYLCASSLYDEAFFGQGTRLTVV.

The J gene is TRBJ2-7, the V gene TRBV7-2; 11 nucleotides agree with TRBD1. The ends lost 2 bases at V and 4 bases at J; junction bases unmatched: 4. The CDR3 spans 15 residues. The germline V gene has CDR1 SGHTA and CDR2 FQGNSA. The CDR3 DNA is TGTGCCAGCAGCTTATTTGGACAGGGGGCGTACGAGCAGTACTTC. Amino acid sequence: CASSLFGQGAYEQYF.

The gene calls are TRBV2 and TRBJ1-5, with TRBD1 identical over 7 bases. The CDR3 is 15 residues long. CDR1 SNHLY and CDR2 FYNNEI come from the germline V gene. After removal of 7 bases from V and 3 bases from J, the junction contained 9 bases not matched to a gene. The CDR3 DNA reads TGTGCCAGCAACAACAGGGGAGGGCCCAATCAGCCCCAGCATTTT. Protein: CASNNRGGPNQPQHF.

This clone was seen once. The rearrangement links TRBV7-2 to TRBJ2-1; perhaps TRBD2 as D (7 bases). Trimming took off 1 base at V and 4 bases at J, with 11 bases between the two ends. This CDR3 comprises 15 residues. Germline V gene data show CDR1 as SGHTA and CDR2 as FQGNSA. The chain's CDR3 is CASSLGGGRYNEQFF. The CDR3 coding sequence is TGTGCCAGCAGCTTAGGGGGGGGGCGATACAATGAGCAGTTCTTC. Full variable domain (outside the CDR3, taken from reference TRBV7-2 and TRBJ2-1): GAGVSQSPSNKVTEKGKDVELRCDPISGHTALYWYRQSLGQGLEFLIYFQGNSAPDKSGLPSDRFSAERTGGSVSTLTIQRTQQEDSAVYLCASSLGGGRYNEQFFGPGTRLTVL.

This clone has a single count. The rearrangement joins TRBV7-9 to TRBJ2-3; no clear D. This CDR3 is 13 amino acids long. Trimming pared 1 base from V and 4 bases from J, leaving 6 bases between. Germline V gene lookup returns CDR1 SEHNR and CDR2 FQNEAQ (reference sequence). CDR3 DNA: TGTGCCAGCAGCTTAGGACGTTCAGATACGCAGTATTTT. It codes for CASSLGRSDTQYF.

The genes are TRBV5-6 and TRBJ1-2; 9 bases are shared with TRBD1. The CDR3 consists of 14 residues. Germline CDR1 is SGHDT and CDR2 is YYEEEE. V was clipped by 0 bases and J by 3 bases; unmatched bases: 0. The CDR3 region is CASSLDRGHYGYTF. The CDR3 DNA sequence: TGTGCCAGCAGCTTGGACAGGGGGCACTATGGCTACACCTTC.

V usage is TRBV4-1 and J usage is TRBJ2-2, with a tentative D call TRBD2 (6 bases). CDR1 is MGHRA and CDR2 is YSYEKL in the germline V gene. The CDR3 is 17 residues long. Trimming cost V 6 bases and J 4 bases, with 21 bases left between them. The CDR3 bases are TGCGCCAGCAGACCTATTGGGCGGGGAACCAGCACCGGGGAGCTGTTTTTT. Its translation is CASRPIGRGTSTGELFF.

The genes are TRBV4-1 and TRBJ1-2; D is perhaps TRBD1 (6 bases). V gave up 1 base and J gave up 8 bases, with 8 bases separating them. This CDR3 is built from 12 residues. Germline-derived CDR1 and CDR2 are MGHRA and YSYEKL. This CDR3 is CASSQGQVGYTF. The DNA for the CDR3 is TGCGCCAGCAGCCAAGGACAGGTCGGCTACACCTTC.

The genes are TRBV7-2 and TRBJ1-6, with TRBD1 as a possible D gene (5 bases). The V end lost 6 bases, the J end lost 10 bases, and 13 bases lay between the germline ends. This CDR3 region has 13 residues. Germline V gene sequence: CDR1 SGHTA, CDR2 FQGNSA. In DNA, the CDR3 is TGTGCCAGCAGTCCGGGACCGACCTCACCCCTCCACTTT. Translating gives CASSPGPTSPLHF.

The V and J genes are TRBV5-8 and TRBJ2-3, with unresolved D. Germline V gene data show CDR1 as SGHTS and CDR2 as YDEGEE. CDR3 length: 9 amino acids. Trimming pared 4 bases from V and 11 bases from J, leaving 5 bases between. CDR3 residues: CASSRKQYF. CDR3 bases: TGTGCCAGCAGCCGAAAGCAGTATTTT.

CDR3 amino acids: CSVRGQALYNEQFF. CDR3 nucleotides: TGCAGCGTACGGGGACAGGCCCTCTACAATGAGCAGTTCTTC. The V and J genes are TRBV29-1 and TRBJ2-1; 8 bases match TRBD1. The germline gives CDR1 SQVTM, CDR2 ANQGSEA. J lost 3 bases, V lost 6 bases, and 7 bases had no gene match. The CDR3 has 14 residues.

The V call is TRBV7-9, the J call TRBJ1-2, with D perhaps TRBD1 (5 bases). Germline V lookup: CDR1 SEHNR, CDR2 FQNEAQ (reference sequence). The CDR3 is 16 amino acids. V lost 6 bases and J 8 bases, leaving 25 bases between the germline ends. As DNA, the CDR3 is TGTGCCAGCAGAATGGATGGGACCCTGGACCTAGGGGGCTACACCTTC. Amino acids: CASRMDGTLDLGGYTF.

A word on this clone: The sample carries other DNA sequences with the same CDR3. This chain links TRBV2 with TRBJ1-1; D call uncertain. The CDR3 contains 13 residues. Germline loops: CDR1 SNHLY, CDR2 FYNNEI. Trimming shortened V by 2 bases and J by 1 base, and 5 bases separated the two germline ends. CDR3 in amino acids: CASSESWNTEAFF. The CDR3, as DNA: TGTGCCAGCAGTGAAAGTTGGAACACTGAAGCTTTCTTT.